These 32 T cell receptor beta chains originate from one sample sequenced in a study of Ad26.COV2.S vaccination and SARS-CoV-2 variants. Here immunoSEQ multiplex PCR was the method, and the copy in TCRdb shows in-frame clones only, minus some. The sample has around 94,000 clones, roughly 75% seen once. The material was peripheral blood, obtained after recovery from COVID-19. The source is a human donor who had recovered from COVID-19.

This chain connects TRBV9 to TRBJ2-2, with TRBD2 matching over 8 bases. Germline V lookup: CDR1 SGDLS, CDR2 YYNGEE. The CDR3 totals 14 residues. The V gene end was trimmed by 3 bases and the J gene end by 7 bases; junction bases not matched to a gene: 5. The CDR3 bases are TGTGCCAGCAGCGGGCGGGGGGATAACGGGGAGCTGTTTTTT. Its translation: CASSGRGDNGELFF.

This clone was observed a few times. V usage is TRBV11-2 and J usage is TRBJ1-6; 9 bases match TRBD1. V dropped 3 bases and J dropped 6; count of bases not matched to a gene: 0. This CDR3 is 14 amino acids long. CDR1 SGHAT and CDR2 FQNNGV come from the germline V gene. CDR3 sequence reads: CASSLGQGNSPLHF. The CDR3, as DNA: TGTGCCAGCAGCTTGGGACAGGGTAATTCACCCCTCCACTTT. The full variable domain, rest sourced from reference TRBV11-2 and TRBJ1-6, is EAGVAQSPRYKIIEKRQSVAFWCNPISGHATLYWYQQILGQGPKLLIQFQNNGVVDDSQLPKDRFSAERLKGVDSTLKIQPAKLEDSAVYLCASSLGQGNSPLHFGNGTRLTVT.

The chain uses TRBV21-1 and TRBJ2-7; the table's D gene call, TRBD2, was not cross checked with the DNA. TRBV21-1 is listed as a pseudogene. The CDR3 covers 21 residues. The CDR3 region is CASSNGQTCGKTVPGGYEQYF. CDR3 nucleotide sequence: TGTGCCAGCAGCAATGGTCAGACTTGTGGGAAGACGGTCCCGGGGGGCTACGAGCAGTACTTC.

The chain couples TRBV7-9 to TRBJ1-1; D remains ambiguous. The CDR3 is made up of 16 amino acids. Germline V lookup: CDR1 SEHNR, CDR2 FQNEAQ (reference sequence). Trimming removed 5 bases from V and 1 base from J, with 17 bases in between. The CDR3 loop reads CASSRPFRAENTEAFF. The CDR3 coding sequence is TGTGCCAGCAGCAGGCCCTTTAGGGCGGAGAACACTGAAGCTTTCTTT.

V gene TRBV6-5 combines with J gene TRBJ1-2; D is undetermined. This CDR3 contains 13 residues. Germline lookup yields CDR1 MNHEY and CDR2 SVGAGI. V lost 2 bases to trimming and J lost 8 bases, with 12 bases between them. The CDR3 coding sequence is TGTGCCAGCAGTTACAGGTGGGAGGGAGGCTACACCTTC. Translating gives CASSYRWEGGYTF.

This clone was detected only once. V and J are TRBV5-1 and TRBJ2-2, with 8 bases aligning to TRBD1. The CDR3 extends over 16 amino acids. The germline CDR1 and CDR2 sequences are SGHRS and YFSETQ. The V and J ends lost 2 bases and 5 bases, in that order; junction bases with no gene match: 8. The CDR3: CASSLRTGPTTGELFF. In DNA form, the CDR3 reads TGCGCCAGCAGCTTAAGGACAGGGCCCACTACCGGGGAGCTGTTTTTT.

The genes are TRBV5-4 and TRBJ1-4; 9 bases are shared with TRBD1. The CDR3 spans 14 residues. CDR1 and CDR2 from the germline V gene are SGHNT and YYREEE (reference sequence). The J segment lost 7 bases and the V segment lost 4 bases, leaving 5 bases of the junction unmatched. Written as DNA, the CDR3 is TGTGCCAGCAGCCCCCGGGACAGGGCTGAAAAACTGTTTTTT. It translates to CASSPRDRAEKLFF.

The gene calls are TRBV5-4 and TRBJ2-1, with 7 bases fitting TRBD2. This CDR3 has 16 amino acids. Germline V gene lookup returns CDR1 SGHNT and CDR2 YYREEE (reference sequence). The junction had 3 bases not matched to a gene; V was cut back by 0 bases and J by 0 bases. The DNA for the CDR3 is TGTGCCAGCAGCTTGGGCGGGGGTAGCTCCTACAATGAGCAGTTCTTC. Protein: CASSLGGGSSYNEQFF.

The DNA of the CDR3 is TGTGCCATCCGCGGGACAGGGGATGAAAAACTGTTTTTT. Its translation: CAIRGTGDEKLFF. V and J are TRBV10-3 and TRBJ1-4; 10 bases fit TRBD1. CDR1 and CDR2 from the germline V gene are ENHRY and SYGVKD. The V gene end was trimmed by 8 bases and the J gene end by 6 bases; junction bases not matched to a gene: 3. This CDR3 is 13 amino acids long.

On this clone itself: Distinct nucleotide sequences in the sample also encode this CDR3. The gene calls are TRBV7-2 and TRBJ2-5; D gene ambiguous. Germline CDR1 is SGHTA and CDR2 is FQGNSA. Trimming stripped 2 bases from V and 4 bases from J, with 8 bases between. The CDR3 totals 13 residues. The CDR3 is CASSLSGLETQYF. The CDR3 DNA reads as TGTGCCAGCAGCTTAAGTGGGCTAGAGACCCAGTACTTC.

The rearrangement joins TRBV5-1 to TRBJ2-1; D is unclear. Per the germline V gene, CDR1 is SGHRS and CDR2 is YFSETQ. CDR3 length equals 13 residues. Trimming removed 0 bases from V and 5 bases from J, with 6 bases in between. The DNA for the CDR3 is TGCGCCAGCAGCTTGGGGGATCACAATGAGCAGTTCTTC. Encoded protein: CASSLGDHNEQFF.

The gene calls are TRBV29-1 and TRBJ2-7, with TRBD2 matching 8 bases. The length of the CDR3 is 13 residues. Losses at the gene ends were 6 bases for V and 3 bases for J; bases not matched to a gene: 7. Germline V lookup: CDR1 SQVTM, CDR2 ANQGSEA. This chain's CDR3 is CSVPGLAGYEQYF. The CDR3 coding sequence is TGCAGCGTCCCTGGACTAGCAGGCTACGAGCAGTACTTC.

This CDR3 reads CASSSPRSSYEQYF. The CDR3 DNA reads TGTGCCAGCAGTTCGCCTCGTAGCTCCTACGAGCAGTACTTC. The rearrangement joins TRBV6-2 or TRBV6-3 to TRBJ2-7; D remains ambiguous. The CDR3 loop spans 14 amino acids. Germline V gene data show CDR1 as MNHEY and CDR2 as SVGEGT. Trimming took 4 bases from V and 0 from J, leaving 10 bases between them.

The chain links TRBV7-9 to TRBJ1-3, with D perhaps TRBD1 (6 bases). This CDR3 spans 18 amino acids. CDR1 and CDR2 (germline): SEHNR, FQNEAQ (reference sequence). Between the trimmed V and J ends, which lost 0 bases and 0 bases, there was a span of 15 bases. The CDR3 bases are TGTGCCAGCAGCTTAGCGAGGGGGGAACTCTTCTCTGGAAACACCATATATTTT. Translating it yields CASSLARGELFSGNTIYF.

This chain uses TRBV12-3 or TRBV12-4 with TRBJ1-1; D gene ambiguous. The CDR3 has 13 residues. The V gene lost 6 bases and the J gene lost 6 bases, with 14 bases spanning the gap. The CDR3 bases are TGTGCCAGCAGCATCAGGAGGGAGTCTGAAGCTTTCTTT. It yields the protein CASSIRRESEAFF.

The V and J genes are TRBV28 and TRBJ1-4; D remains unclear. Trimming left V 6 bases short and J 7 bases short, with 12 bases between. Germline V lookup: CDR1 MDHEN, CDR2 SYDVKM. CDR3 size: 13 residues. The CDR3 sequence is CASRASWGEKLFF. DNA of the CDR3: TGTGCCAGCAGAGCCTCCTGGGGTGAAAAACTGTTTTTT.

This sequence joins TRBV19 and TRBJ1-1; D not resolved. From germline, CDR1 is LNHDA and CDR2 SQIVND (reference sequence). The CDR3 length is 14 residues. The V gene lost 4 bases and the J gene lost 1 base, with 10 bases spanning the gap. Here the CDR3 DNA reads TGTGCCAGTAGTAGGCCGGGGTGGAACACTGAAGCTTTCTTT. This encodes CASSRPGWNTEAFF.

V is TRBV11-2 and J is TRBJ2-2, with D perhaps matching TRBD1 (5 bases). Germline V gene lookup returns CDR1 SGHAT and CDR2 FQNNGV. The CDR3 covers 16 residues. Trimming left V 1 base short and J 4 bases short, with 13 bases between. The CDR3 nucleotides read TGTGCCAGCAGCTTAGGAGTGGGGCACCTCACCGGGGAGCTGTTTTTT. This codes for CASSLGVGHLTGELFF.

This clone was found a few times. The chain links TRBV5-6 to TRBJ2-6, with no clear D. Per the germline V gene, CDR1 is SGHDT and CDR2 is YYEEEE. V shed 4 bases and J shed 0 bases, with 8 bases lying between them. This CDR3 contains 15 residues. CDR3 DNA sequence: TGTGCCAGCAGCCCTAGTGGCTCTGGGGCCAACGTCCTGACTTTC. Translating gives CASSPSGSGANVLTF.

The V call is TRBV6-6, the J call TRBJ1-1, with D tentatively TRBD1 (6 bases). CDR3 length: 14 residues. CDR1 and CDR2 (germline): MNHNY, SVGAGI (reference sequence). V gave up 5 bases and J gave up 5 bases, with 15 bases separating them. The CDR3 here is CASSSLGGRTEAFF. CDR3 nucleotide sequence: TGTGCCAGCAGTAGTCTCGGGGGGCGGACTGAAGCTTTCTTT.

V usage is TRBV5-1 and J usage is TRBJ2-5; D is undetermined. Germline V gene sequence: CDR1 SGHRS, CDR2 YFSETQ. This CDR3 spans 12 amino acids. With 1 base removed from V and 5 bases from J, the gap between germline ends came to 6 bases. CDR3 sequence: CASSLSEETQYF. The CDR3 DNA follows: TGCGCCAGCAGCTTGAGTGAGGAGACCCAGTACTTC.

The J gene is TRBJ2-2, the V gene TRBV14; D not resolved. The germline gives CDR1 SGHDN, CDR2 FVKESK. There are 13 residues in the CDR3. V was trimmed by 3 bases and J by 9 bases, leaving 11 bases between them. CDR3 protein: CASSHLDGRELFF. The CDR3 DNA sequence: TGTGCCAGCAGCCACTTGGACGGCCGGGAGCTGTTTTTT.

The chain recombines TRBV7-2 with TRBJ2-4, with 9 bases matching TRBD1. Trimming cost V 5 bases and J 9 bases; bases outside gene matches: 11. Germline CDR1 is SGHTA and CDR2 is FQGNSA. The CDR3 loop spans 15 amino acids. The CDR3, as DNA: TGTGCCAGCAGCGCGGGACAGGGAATGTTCAGCATTCAGTACTTC. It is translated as CASSAGQGMFSIQYF.

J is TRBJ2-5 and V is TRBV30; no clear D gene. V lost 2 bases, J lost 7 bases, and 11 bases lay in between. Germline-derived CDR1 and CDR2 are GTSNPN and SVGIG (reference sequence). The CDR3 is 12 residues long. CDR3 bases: TGTGCCTGGAGTACCCCATTGGGGACCCAGTACTTC. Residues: CAWSTPLGTQYF.

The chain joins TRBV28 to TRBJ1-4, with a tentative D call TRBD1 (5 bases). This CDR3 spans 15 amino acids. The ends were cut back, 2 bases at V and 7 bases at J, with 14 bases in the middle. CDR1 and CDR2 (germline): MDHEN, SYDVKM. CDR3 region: CASSLPGWEGEKLFF. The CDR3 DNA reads TGTGCCAGCAGTTTACCAGGGTGGGAGGGTGAAAAACTGTTTTTT.

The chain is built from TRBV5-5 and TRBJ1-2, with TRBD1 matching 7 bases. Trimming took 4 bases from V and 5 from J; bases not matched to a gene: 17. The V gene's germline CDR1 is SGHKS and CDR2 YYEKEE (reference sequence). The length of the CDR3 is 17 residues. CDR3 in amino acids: CASSQARDSRLSYGYTF. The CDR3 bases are TGTGCCAGCAGCCAGGCCCGGGACAGTCGCTTATCTTATGGCTACACCTTC.

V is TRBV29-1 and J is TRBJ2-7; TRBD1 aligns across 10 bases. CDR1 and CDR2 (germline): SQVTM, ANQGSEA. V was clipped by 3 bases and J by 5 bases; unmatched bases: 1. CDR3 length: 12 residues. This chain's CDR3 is CSVDDRGHEQYF. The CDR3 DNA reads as TGCAGCGTTGACGACAGGGGGCACGAGCAGTACTTC.

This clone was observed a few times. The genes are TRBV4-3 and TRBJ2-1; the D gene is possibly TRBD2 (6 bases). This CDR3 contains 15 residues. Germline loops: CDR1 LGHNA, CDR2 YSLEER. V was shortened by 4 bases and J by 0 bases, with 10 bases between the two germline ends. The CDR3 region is CASSRGGSSYNEQFF. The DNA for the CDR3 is TGCGCCAGCAGCCGAGGAGGGAGCTCCTACAATGAGCAGTTCTTC.

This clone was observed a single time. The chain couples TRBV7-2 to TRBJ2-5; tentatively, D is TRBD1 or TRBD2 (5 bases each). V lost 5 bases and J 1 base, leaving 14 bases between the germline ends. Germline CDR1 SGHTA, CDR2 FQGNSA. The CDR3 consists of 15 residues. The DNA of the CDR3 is TGTGCCAGCAGCCTAGGAGGACAAAGCCAAGAGACCCAGTACTTC. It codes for CASSLGGQSQETQYF.

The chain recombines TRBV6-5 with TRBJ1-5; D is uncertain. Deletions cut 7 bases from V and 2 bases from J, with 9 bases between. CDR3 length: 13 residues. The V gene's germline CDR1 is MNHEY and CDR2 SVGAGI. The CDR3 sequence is CASTVNGNQPQHF. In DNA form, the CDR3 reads TGTGCCAGCACCGTTAATGGCAATCAGCCCCAGCATTTT.

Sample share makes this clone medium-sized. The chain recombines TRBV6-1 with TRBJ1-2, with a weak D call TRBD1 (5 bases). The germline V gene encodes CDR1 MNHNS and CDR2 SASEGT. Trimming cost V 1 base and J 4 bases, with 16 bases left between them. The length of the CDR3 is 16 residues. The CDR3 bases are TGTGCCAGCAGTGAAGTGCTACAAGTAGGGGCCTATGGCTACACCTTC. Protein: CASSEVLQVGAYGYTF.

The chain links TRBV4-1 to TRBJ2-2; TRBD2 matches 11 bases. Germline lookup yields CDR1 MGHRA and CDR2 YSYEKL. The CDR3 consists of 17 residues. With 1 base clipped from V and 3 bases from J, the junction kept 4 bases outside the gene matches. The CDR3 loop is CASSQGVLAGDTGELFF. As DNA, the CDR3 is TGCGCCAGCAGCCAAGGCGTACTAGCGGGGGACACCGGGGAGCTGTTTTTT.